The T cell receptor beta chain described here comes from a study of OX40 agonist ivuxolimab in advanced cancers. Trimming took 3 bases from V and 3 from J, leaving 18 bases between them. Germline V lookup: CDR1 SGHNT, CDR2 YENEEA. The length of the CDR3 is 16 residues. Broader study findings: Several nonresponders also turned out to have low normalized T-cell clonal expansion.

About this clone itself: Its antigen is still unknown.

Profiled with immunoSEQ multiplex PCR; TCRdb holds only in-frame clones, not every one. The sample includes 70,000 to 85,000 clones, roughly nine tenths of them seen just once. This receptor was identified in an adult with an advanced solid tumor such as melanoma, head and neck, liver or kidney cancer. The chain employs TRBV11-3 and TRBJ2-7; D gene unclear. The sequences come from CD4+ or CD8+ T cells sorted from blood, collected in a trial of the OX40 agonist ivuxolimab. Here the CDR3 reads CASSFHGLALFYEQYF. CDR3 coding DNA: TGTGCCAGCAGCTTCCACGGTTTGGCCCTTTTCTACGAGCAGTACTTC.